The clone carrying this T cell receptor beta chain has a count of ten or more. Unique molecular identifiers were affixed to discrete cDNA molecules within the library. In TCRdb, the RACE reads were re-called with MiXCR into one record per CDR3 protein. The sample yields 300,000 to 450,000 distinct CDR3 sequences, 4.8% seen once. These data belong to a study of human T cells and chemical hapten exposure. About the study: Patch tests applied 0.01% DPC to the upper back and were scored after 6 days.

The time point here: patch test 1, 2 weeks after DPC sensitization. Treatment indicated: therapeutic diphenylcyclopropenone sensitization with weekly scalp DPC. Trimming shortened V by 3 bases and J by 5 bases, and 15 bases separated the two germline ends. This CDR3 spans 15 amino acids. CDR1 SGDLS and CDR2 YYNGEE come from the germline V gene. This clonotype was obtained from a woman between 50 and 59 years old with alopecia areata. Some clones in this sample may be carry-over from other donors' samples. The chain carries TRBV9 and TRBJ2-1; tentative D call: TRBD2 (6 bases). This sample comprised whole blood, obtained in connection with sensitization to the hapten diphenylcyclopropenone (DPC). In DNA, the CDR3 is TGTGCCAGCAGCGCCGTTGCCGGGAGTGACAATGAGCAGTTCTTC. It is translated as CASSAVAGSDNEQFF.